Described below is a single TCR beta chain sequence and its context. These data are taken from a study of T cell changes during pregnancy in multiple sclerosis. The repertoire was sequenced with immunoSEQ multiplex PCR; TCRdb's copy has only in-frame clones and lacks some. The top ten clones hold around 1.2% of a sample with about 42,000 clones, roughly 90% of them seen once. The ends lost 6 bases at V and 4 bases at J; junction bases unmatched: 5. This CDR3 contains 14 residues. CDR1 is MNHEY, CDR2 SVGAGI, per germline. This sequence joins TRBV6-5 and TRBJ2-1; the match to TRBD2 covers 8 bases. The TCR sequence derives from a female donor with multiple sclerosis, enrolled in a pregnancy study. The sequenced sample was CD4+ T cells from peripheral blood mononuclear cells, obtained in the second trimester of pregnancy. The DNA of the CDR3 is TGTGCCAGCAGAGAGACTAGCGCATACAATGAGCAGTTCTTC. As protein: CASRETSAYNEQFF.